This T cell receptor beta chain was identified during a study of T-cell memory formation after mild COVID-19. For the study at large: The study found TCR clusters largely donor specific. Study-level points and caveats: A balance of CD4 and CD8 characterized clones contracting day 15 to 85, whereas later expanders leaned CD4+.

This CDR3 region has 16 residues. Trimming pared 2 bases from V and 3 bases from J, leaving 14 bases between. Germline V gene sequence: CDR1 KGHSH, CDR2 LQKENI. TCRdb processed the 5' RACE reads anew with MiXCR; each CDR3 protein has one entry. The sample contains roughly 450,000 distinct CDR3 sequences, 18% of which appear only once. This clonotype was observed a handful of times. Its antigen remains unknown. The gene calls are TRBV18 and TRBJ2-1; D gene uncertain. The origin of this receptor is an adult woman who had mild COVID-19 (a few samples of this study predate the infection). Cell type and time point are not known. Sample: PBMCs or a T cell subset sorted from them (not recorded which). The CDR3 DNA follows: TGTGCCAGCTCACCATCCGTCGGAGAACTCTACAATGAGCAGTTCTTC. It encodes CASSPSVGELYNEQFF.